The TCR beta chain described here comes from a study of molecular identifiers for immune sequencing clone quantification. V lost 5 bases, J lost 3 bases, and 8 bases lay in between. The CDR3 length is 13 residues. The germline CDR1 and CDR2 sequences are LNHDA and SQIVND (reference sequence). This clonotype has ten or more counts. Sorted naive CD8 T cells, 20,000 to 1,000,000, were sequenced from 10%, 30% or 50% RNA. The sorting of naive CD8 T cells used the CD8+CD4-CCR7+CD45RA+ phenotype. Bulk TCR libraries were made with methods that had been previously described and with listed TCR primers. MiXCR was run by TCRdb on the PCR reads, yielding one entry per CDR3 protein. There are some 100,000 distinct CDR3 sequences in the sample; over 15% occur only once, and roughly 0.93% lies in the top ten.

V gene TRBV19 combines with J gene TRBJ1-5; a weak D match, TRBD1 (6 bases). The sequence was collected from a human donor in good health. Some libraries in this study had Jurkat cell RNA spiked in. Sample: naive CD8+ T cells from blood, with Jurkat cell RNA spiked in. Subset given: FACS-sorted CD8+CD4-CCR7+CD45RA+ naive T cells. DNA for the CDR3: TGTGCCAGTAGTCCAGGGGACAATCAGCCCCAGCATTTT. Amino acid sequence: CASSPGDNQPQHF. Looking up the rest from reference TRBV19 and TRBJ1-5 gives the full variable domain: DGGITQSPKYLFRKEGQNVTLSCEQNLNHDAMYWYRQDPGQGLRLIYYSQIVNDFQKGDIAEGYSVSREKKESFPLTVTSAQKNPTAFYLCASSPGDNQPQHFGDGTRLSIL.